This T cell receptor (beta chain) originates from a study of shared clonotypes between healthy human individuals. Points on this clone: Its antigen remains unidentified.

The study separated CD4+ cells into CD45RA+ naive and CD45RA-negative memory subsets. Study-wide findings and caveats: It was the non-shared clonotypes that had lower generation probabilities than clonotypes shared by all four donors.

TCRdb keeps only in-frame clones here, not all; method: immunoSEQ multiplex PCR. Among some 2,100,000 clones listed, roughly 95% were seen once. The length of the CDR3 is 15 residues. Germline trimming cut 5 bases from V and 2 bases from J; bases unmatched to any gene: 7. Germline V gives CDR1 SGHTA, CDR2 FQGNSA. This chain links TRBV7-2 with TRBJ2-3; TRBD2 matches at 7 bases. The sample comprised naive CD4+ T cells sorted from blood. Indicated subset: CD45RA+ positively selected. The sequence was collected from a man between 18 and 29 years old in good health. The CDR3 DNA is TGTGCCAGCAGCCGTAGGGAGGGGATCACAGATACGCAGTATTTT. Its protein product is CASSRREGITDTQYF.